This TCR beta chain originates from a study of blood T cell repertoires in COVID-19. About the study: COVID-19 samples collected from the United States, Italy and Spain covered acute and convalescent phases. PBMCs, B-cell-depleted T cells, or T cells provided the cDNA or gDNA that made up the material.

A single count supports this clone. At one of its ends the junction is not consistent with the germline gene, which may arise from a read error. Methods used by the authors: Reference gene primer amplification gave estimated nucleated cell counts. Data came from immunoSEQ multiplex PCR; TCRdb stores just in-frame clones and leaves some out. Clone size and the V and J calls come from that table; the DNA yielded D and trimming. This sample has tens of thousands of clones; more than 75% occur once, and the top ten carry approximately 8%. Germline lookup yields CDR1 MNHNS and CDR2 SASEGT. This CDR3 is built from 16 residues.

The sequencing sample was made of peripheral blood. The TCR was taken from a man between 45 and 60 years old with active COVID-19. The V and J genes are TRBV6-1 and TRBJ2-7; D might be TRBD1 (5 bases). DNA of the CDR3: TGTGCCAGCAGGGAAGAGAGCGCAGGGTCTCGGTACGAGCAGTACTTC. This codes for CASREESAGSRYEQYF.